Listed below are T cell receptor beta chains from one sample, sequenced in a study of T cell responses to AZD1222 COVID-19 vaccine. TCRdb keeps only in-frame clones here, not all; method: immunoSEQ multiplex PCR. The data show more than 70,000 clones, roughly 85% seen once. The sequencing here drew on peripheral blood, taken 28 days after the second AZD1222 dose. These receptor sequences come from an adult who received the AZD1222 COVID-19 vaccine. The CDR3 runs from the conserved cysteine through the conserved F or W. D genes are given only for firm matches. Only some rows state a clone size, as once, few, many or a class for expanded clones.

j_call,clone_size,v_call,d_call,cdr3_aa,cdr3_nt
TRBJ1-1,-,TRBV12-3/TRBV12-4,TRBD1,CASSDRGRFEAFF,TGTGCCAGCAGCGACAGGGGGCGGTTTGAAGCTTTCTTT
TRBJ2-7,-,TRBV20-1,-,CSASRSGIYEQYF,TGCAGTGCTAGTCGGTCGGGGATTTACGAGCAGTACTTC
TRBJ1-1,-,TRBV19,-,CASSISWAGGEAFF,TGTGCCAGTAGTATTAGTTGGGCCGGGGGCGAAGCTTTCTTT
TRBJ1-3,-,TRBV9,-,CASSVRTGSIYF,TGTGCCAGCAGCGTCAGGACCGGCTCCATATATTTT
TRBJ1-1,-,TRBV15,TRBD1,CATSAGTGVANTEAFF,TGTGCCACCAGCGCCGGGACAGGGGTAGCGAACACTGAAGCTTTCTTT
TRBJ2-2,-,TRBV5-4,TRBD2,CASSLESSGANTGELFF,TGTGCCAGCAGCTTGGAATCTAGCGGAGCGAACACCGGGGAGCTGTTTTTT
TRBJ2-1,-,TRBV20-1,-,CSASVAGAYNEQFF,TGCAGTGCTAGTGTGGCAGGAGCTTACAATGAGCAGTTCTTC
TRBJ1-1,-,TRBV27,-,CASSSPGAATNTEAFF,TGTGCCAGCAGTTCTCCTGGGGCAGCCACGAACACTGAAGCTTTCTTT
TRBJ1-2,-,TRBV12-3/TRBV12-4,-,CASRAAGYGYTF,TGTGCCAGCAGGGCCGCGGGTTATGGCTACACCTTC
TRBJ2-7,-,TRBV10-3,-,CAISGGTGASGRTYEQYF,TGTGCCATCAGTGGCGGGACAGGGGCCAGCGGGAGGACCTACGAGCAGTACTTC
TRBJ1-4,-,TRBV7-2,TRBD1,CASSLSRAGGGEKLFF,TGTGCCAGCAGCTTATCTCGGGCAGGGGGCGGTGAAAAACTGTTTTTT
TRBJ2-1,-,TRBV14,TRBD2,CASSRRRRIAGENEQFF,TGTGCCAGCAGCCGCCGAAGACGCATAGCGGGAGAGAATGAGCAGTTCTTC
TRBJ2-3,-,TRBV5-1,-,CASSLDPGALTDTQYF,TGCGCCAGCAGCTTGGATCCGGGAGCGCTCACAGATACGCAGTATTTT
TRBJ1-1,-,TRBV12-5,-,CASQSGVMNTEAFF,TGTGCTAGTCAGTCGGGTGTTATGAACACTGAAGCTTTCTTT
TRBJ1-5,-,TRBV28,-,CASAQGGASGAQHF,TGTGCCAGCGCCCAGGGAGGGGCCTCGGGGGCCCAGCATTTT
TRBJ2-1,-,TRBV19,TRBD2,CASSIGASGLYGSYNEQFF,TGTGCCAGTAGTATAGGGGCTAGCGGGCTCTATGGGAGTTACAATGAGCAGTTCTTC
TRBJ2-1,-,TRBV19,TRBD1,CASSIAGTGTLGEQFF,TGTGCCAGTAGTATAGCTGGGACAGGGACCTTAGGTGAGCAGTTCTTC
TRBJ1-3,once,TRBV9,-,CASSAGSFGNTIYF,TGTGCCAGCAGCGCCGGGTCTTTTGGAAACACCATATATTTT